This T cell receptor beta chain is drawn from a study of cytotoxic CD8 clonotypes in ibrutinib-treated CLL. The assay was immunoSEQ multiplex PCR, and TCRdb's table has in-frame clones only and misses some. The data show 150,000 to 200,000 clones, over 60% seen once. This CDR3 has 16 residues. From germline, CDR1 is SGHDN and CDR2 FVKESK. V dropped 6 bases and J dropped 0; count of bases not matched to a gene: 4. Concerning this clone itself: What it binds is not known.

Study-wide results and limits: At ibrutinib response, clonality increased, and at progression it declined back toward baseline.

This specimen was PBMCs, taken after 24 months of ibrutinib treatment. The receptor was derived from a human donor with chronic lymphocytic leukemia. The genes are TRBV14 and TRBJ2-3, with 12 bases that match TRBD2. As DNA, the CDR3 is TGTGCCAGCAGACACGGGACTAGCGGGAGCACAGATACGCAGTATTTT. This gives the protein CASRHGTSGSTDTQYF.